This T cell receptor (beta chain) was identified during a study of T cell responses to AZD1222 COVID-19 vaccine. Produced via immunoSEQ multiplex PCR; TCRdb's table is partial and in-frame only. Of about 120,000 clones in the sample, approximately 92% were seen once. The CDR3 has 16 residues. Germline loops: CDR1 MDHEN, CDR2 SYDVKM. Trimming cost V 5 bases and J 10 bases, with 24 bases left between them. The rearrangement joins TRBV28 to TRBJ1-5, with D possibly TRBD1 on 6 matching bases. The clonotype was recovered from an adult in good health. The sequencing used peripheral blood, collected on day 0 of AZD1222 vaccination. The CDR3 DNA follows: TGTGCCAGCAGTCCCTTCGGCGGGGGCCTCCTCCTACCCCAGCATTTT. Protein: CASSPFGGGLLLPQHF.